This T cell receptor (beta chain) was found in a study of control samples from healthy donors and cancer patients. The CDR3 has 15 residues. Germline V gene lookup returns CDR1 SGHVS and CDR2 FNYEAQ. Deletions cut 0 bases from V and 2 bases from J, with 11 bases between. Sequenced by immunoSEQ multiplex PCR; TCRdb stores in-frame clones only, minus some. The sample shows 170,000 or so clones, about 93% of them seen only once. The sequenced sample was blood. The source of this sequence is a man aged 18 to 30 in good health. The V gene is TRBV7-6, the J gene TRBJ2-7; the D is unclear. In DNA, the CDR3 is TGTGCCAGCAGCTTAGCGTATACGGACGCCTACGAGCAGTACTTC. It specifies CASSLAYTDAYEQYF. Drawing the rest from reference TRBV7-6 and TRBJ2-7, the complete variable domain is GAGVSQSPRYKVTKRGQDVALRCDPISGHVSLYWYRQALGQGPEFLTYFNYEAQQDKSGLPNDRFSAERPEGSISTLTIQRTEQRDSAMYRCASSLAYTDAYEQYFGPGTRLTVT.